The 8 T cell receptor beta chains reported below all come from one sample, sequenced in a study of T cell changes during pregnancy in multiple sclerosis. Some clones are missing from TCRdb's copy, which holds only in-frame ones; the method was immunoSEQ multiplex PCR. The table has 90,000 to 95,000 clones, approximately 92% seen once. The sequencing used peripheral blood, collected in the first trimester of pregnancy. The receptor source for this set is a female donor with multiple sclerosis, enrolled in a pregnancy study.

V is TRBV19 and J is TRBJ2-7; 9 bases agree with TRBD1. The CDR3 has 16 amino acids. Germline V gene lookup returns CDR1 LNHDA and CDR2 SQIVND (reference sequence). V was pared by 0 bases and J by 3 bases, with 6 bases of the junction left unmatched. The CDR3 bases are TGTGCCAGTAGTATAGATCCCGGGACAGGGTACTACGAGCAGTACTTC. It translates to CASSIDPGTGYYEQYF.

The J gene is TRBJ2-7, the V gene TRBV6-6; TRBD1 might be the D (6 bases). Per the germline V gene, CDR1 is MNHNY and CDR2 is SVGAGI (reference sequence). Trimming took off 3 bases at V and 2 bases at J, with 14 bases between the two ends. This CDR3 contains 15 residues. The CDR3 sequence is CASSYGSGAPYEQYF. In DNA, the CDR3 is TGTGCCAGCAGTTATGGGTCAGGGGCCCCCTACGAGCAGTACTTC.

The CDR3: CASSEAAGGGEKLFF. For the CDR3, the DNA is TGTGCCAGCAGTGAAGCTGCGGGGGGCGGTGAAAAACTGTTTTTT. This chain links TRBV6-1 with TRBJ1-4, with D perhaps matching TRBD1 (6 bases). The CDR3 contains 15 residues. Looked up from germline, CDR1 is MNHNS and CDR2 is SASEGT. Between the trimmed V and J ends, which lost 0 bases and 7 bases, there was a span of 12 bases.

The rearrangement links TRBV19 to TRBJ2-7, with 9 bases that match TRBD1. The CDR3 length is 14 residues. Germline trimming cut 5 bases from V and 6 bases from J; bases unmatched to any gene: 8. From germline, CDR1 is LNHDA and CDR2 SQIVND (reference sequence). Written as DNA, the CDR3 is TGTGCCAGTAGTCCCGGGACAGGGTCTTTCGAGCAGTACTTC. Residues: CASSPGTGSFEQYF.

This clone appeared a few times. The chain is built from TRBV6-5 and TRBJ1-5; 7 bases are shared with TRBD1. V shed 5 bases, J shed 5 bases, and the junction held 6 bases outside the gene matches. The CDR3 spans 14 residues. Germline V gene data show CDR1 as MNHEY and CDR2 as SVGAGI. The CDR3 sequence: CASSGLGTDQPQHF. The CDR3 DNA reads as TGTGCCAGCAGTGGACTGGGGACAGATCAGCCCCAGCATTTT.

The chain recombines TRBV18 with TRBJ2-1, with D uncertain. V was trimmed by 1 base and J by 0 bases, leaving 4 bases between them. CDR3 length: 14 residues. Germline V gene sequence: CDR1 KGHSH, CDR2 LQKENI. CDR3 nucleotide sequence: TGTGCCAGCTCACCACTCAGCTCCTACAATGAGCAGTTCTTC. Protein: CASSPLSSYNEQFF. The variable domain in full, with the rest retrieved from reference TRBV18 and TRBJ2-1, is NAGVMQNPRHLVRRRGQEARLRCSPMKGHSHVYWYRQLPEEGLKFMVYLQKENIIDESGMPKERFSAEFPKEGPSILRIQQVVRGDSAAYFCASSPLSSYNEQFFGPGTRLTVL.

The chain employs TRBV19 and TRBJ2-3; 7 bases align to TRBD1. Germline trimming cut 4 bases from V and 1 base from J; bases unmatched to any gene: 8. Germline V gene sequence: CDR1 LNHDA, CDR2 SQIVND (reference sequence). The CDR3 loop spans 16 amino acids. The CDR3 DNA reads as TGTGCCAGTAGTACTACAGGGGCCTGGGGCACAGATACGCAGTATTTT. It yields the protein CASSTTGAWGTDTQYF.

The J gene is TRBJ1-5, the V gene TRBV5-6, with 7 nucleotides matching TRBD1. The CDR3 is made up of 13 amino acids. Germline V CDR1 and CDR2: SGHDT, YYEEEE. V dropped 3 bases and J dropped 5; count of bases not matched to a gene: 2. The CDR3 coding sequence is TGTGCCAGCAGCTCCGGGACAGATCAGCCCCAGCATTTT. Translation: CASSSGTDQPQHF.